The 3 T cell receptor beta chains presented below share a single source sample, sequenced in a study of blood T cell repertoires in COVID-19. Only in-frame clones appear in the TCRdb table, and some are missing; sequencing was by immunoSEQ multiplex PCR. The sample lists approximately 200,000 clones, 80% seen once, with 6% to 7.5% in the top ten. The sequencing input was PBMCs or T cells enriched from blood (not recorded which). The receptors come from a middle-aged woman with acute COVID-19.

The chain carries TRBV29-1 and TRBJ2-2; 8 bases are a match to TRBD1. The CDR3 is 14 residues long. Trimming removed 2 bases from V and 4 bases from J; junction bases left unmatched: 3. The germline V gene has CDR1 SQVTM and CDR2 ANQGSEA. CDR3 residues: CSVEPDRATGELFF. Written as DNA, the CDR3 is TGCAGCGTTGAACCGGACAGGGCCACCGGGGAGCTGTTTTTT.

The gene calls are TRBV6-5 and TRBJ1-1, with D maybe TRBD1 (6 bases). Between the trimmed V and J ends, which lost 0 bases and 1 base, there was a span of 6 bases. This CDR3 spans 14 amino acids. Germline V gene sequence: CDR1 MNHEY, CDR2 SVGAGI. CDR3 residues: CASSYSQGNTEAFF. The CDR3 region has the DNA TGTGCCAGCAGTTACTCACAGGGGAACACTGAAGCTTTCTTT.

The chain employs TRBV30 and TRBJ1-3; 9 nucleotides line up with TRBD1. The CDR3 length is 14 residues. Germline V gene sequence: CDR1 GTSNPN, CDR2 SVGIG (reference sequence). With V trimmed by 5 bases and J by 4 bases, 6 bases remained unmatched. DNA of the CDR3: TGTGCCTGGGCAACAGGGGGCATCGGAAACACCATATATTTT. Translated, it gives CAWATGGIGNTIYF. The full variable domain, rest sourced from reference TRBV30 and TRBJ1-3, is SQTIHQWPATLVQPVGSPLSLECTVEGTSNPNLYWYRQAAGRGLQLLFYSVGIGQISSEVPQNLSASRPQDRQFILSSKKLLLSDSGFYLCAWATGGIGNTIYFGEGSWLTVV.